This T cell receptor (beta chain) was observed in a study of beta chain features in type 1 diabetes. Broader study findings: Type 1 diabetes patients had moderately but significantly shorter TCRB CDR3s in all four CD4+ subsets.

A single count supports this clone. Antigen unknown. V gave up 2 bases and J gave up 4 bases, with 14 bases separating them. The germline V gene has CDR1 LNHNV and CDR2 YYDKDF (reference sequence). This CDR3 has 15 amino acids. Expressed TCRB transcripts were sequenced after all isolated RNA was converted to cDNA. Repertoires were generated with immunoSEQ multiplex PCR, while TCRdb's copy carries only in-frame clones and drops some. The sample consists of roughly 350,000 clones, around 10% of them appearing once. The sequence was collected from a man between 25 and 39 years old with type 1 diabetes. Sequencing input: central memory CD4+ T cells from blood. This chain connects TRBV15 to TRBJ2-5; D ambiguous. The CDR3 spells CATSRSGPLVETQYF. In nucleotides, the CDR3 is TGTGCCACCAGCAGATCCGGGCCCCTTGTAGAGACCCAGTACTTC.